What follows are 10 T cell receptor beta chains derived from one specimen sequenced in a study of T cells expressing NK-cell markers. TCRdb re-called the 5' RACE reads and catalogs CDR3 proteins one per entry, DNA excluded. The table lists 550,000 or so distinct CDR3 sequences, with roughly 3.5% in the top ten. The sample was blood T cells: a sorted CD56 or NKG2C T cell subset, CD4+ or CD8+ T cells, or bulk PBMC T cells (not recorded which). The receptors were sampled from a man aged 18 to 30 in good health.

This rearrangement joins TRBV12-3 or TRBV12-4 to TRBJ2-7; lacking DNA, the TRBD2 call made by TCRdb goes unchecked. The length of the CDR3 is 14 residues. The CDR3 spells CASRGLAGVNEQYF.

The V and J genes are TRBV7-6 and TRBJ2-7; the D gene TCRdb calls, TRBD2, cannot be checked with no DNA. Germline V gene lookup returns CDR1 SGHVS and CDR2 FNYEAQ. This CDR3 region has 16 residues. The CDR3 is CASSLAAPSGSGEQYF.

The V call is TRBV25-1, the J call TRBJ1-1; TCRdb reports TRBD1, a call that lacks DNA to check it against. Per the germline V gene, CDR1 is MGHDK and CDR2 is SYGVNS. The CDR3 covers 15 residues. The CDR3 spells CASSDLGTGVTEAFF.

The rearrangement joins TRBV25-1 to TRBJ2-5; TCRdb selects TRBD1, and the lack of DNA leaves this call unchecked. This CDR3 spans 15 amino acids. Germline V gene sequence: CDR1 MGHDK, CDR2 SYGVNS. CDR3 in amino acids: CASSAATGLSETQYF. The full variable domain, in which reference TRBV25-1 and TRBJ2-5 provide the parts outside the CDR3, is EADIYQTPRYLVIGTGKKITLECSQTMGHDKMYWYQQDPGMELHLIHYSYGVNSTEKGDLSSESTVSRIRTEHFPLTLESARPSHTSQYLCASSAATGLSETQYFGPGTRLLVL.

The chain couples TRBV9 to TRBJ2-1. This CDR3 contains 16 residues. CDR1 is SGDLS and CDR2 is YYNGEE in the germline V gene. The CDR3 sequence is CASSLYWSDSYNEQFF.

V and J are TRBV5-1 and TRBJ1-6. This CDR3 has 13 amino acids. Germline lookup yields CDR1 SGHRS and CDR2 YFSETQ. CDR3: CASRAGNNSPLHF.

V and J are TRBV12-3 or TRBV12-4 and TRBJ2-4; TCRdb outputs TRBD2, but without DNA this stays unchecked. The CDR3 consists of 11 residues. The chain's CDR3 is CASSRGVPQYF.

V gene TRBV5-6 combines with J gene TRBJ1-1; TCRdb proposes TRBD1, but this gene call is untestable without DNA. The CDR3 length is 14 residues. Germline loops: CDR1 SGHDT, CDR2 YYEEEE. CDR3 residues: CASSAGQGETEAFF.

V is TRBV12-3 or TRBV12-4 and J is TRBJ2-4; TCRdb's D call of TRBD1 is untestable without DNA. The length of the CDR3 is 15 residues. Here the CDR3 reads CASSPRDRELNIQYF.

J is TRBJ2-1 and V is TRBV5-1; TCRdb names TRBD2, which stays unverified in the absence of DNA. Germline assignment: CDR1 SGHRS and CDR2 YFSETQ. The CDR3 is 14 residues long. This chain's CDR3 is CASSGGLVGNEQFF. The full variable domain, completed using reference TRBV5-1 and TRBJ2-1, is KAGVTQTPRYLIKTRGQQVTLSCSPISGHRSVSWYQQTPGQGLQFLFEYFSETQRNKGNFPGRFSGRQFSNSRSEMNVSTLELGDSALYLCASSGGLVGNEQFFGPGTRLTVL.